This T cell receptor (beta chain) was sequenced for a study of response to subunit inactivated influenza vaccine. General study results and limits: Seasonal influenza vaccination, on each occasion, was suggested by the authors to recruit few new T cells.

The CDR3 runs 14 residues. Trimming took 5 bases from V and 9 from J; bases not matched to a gene: 10. With regard to this clonotype: What it recognizes is unknown.

TCRdb independently ran MiXCR on the RT-PCR reads; one entry per CDR3 protein. The table has about 780,000 distinct CDR3 sequences, under 20% seen once. The genes are TRBV12-3 or TRBV12-4 and TRBJ2-7; TRBD1 matches at 10 bases. Sequencing used PBMCs from blood, obtained approximately 5 days after vaccination. The receptor comes from a man aged 45-60 years who received an inactivated influenza vaccine. In DNA form, the CDR3 reads TGTGCCAGCAGTCTAGGGACAGGGGAACTTGGGCAGTACTTC. Translating it yields CASSLGTGELGQYF.